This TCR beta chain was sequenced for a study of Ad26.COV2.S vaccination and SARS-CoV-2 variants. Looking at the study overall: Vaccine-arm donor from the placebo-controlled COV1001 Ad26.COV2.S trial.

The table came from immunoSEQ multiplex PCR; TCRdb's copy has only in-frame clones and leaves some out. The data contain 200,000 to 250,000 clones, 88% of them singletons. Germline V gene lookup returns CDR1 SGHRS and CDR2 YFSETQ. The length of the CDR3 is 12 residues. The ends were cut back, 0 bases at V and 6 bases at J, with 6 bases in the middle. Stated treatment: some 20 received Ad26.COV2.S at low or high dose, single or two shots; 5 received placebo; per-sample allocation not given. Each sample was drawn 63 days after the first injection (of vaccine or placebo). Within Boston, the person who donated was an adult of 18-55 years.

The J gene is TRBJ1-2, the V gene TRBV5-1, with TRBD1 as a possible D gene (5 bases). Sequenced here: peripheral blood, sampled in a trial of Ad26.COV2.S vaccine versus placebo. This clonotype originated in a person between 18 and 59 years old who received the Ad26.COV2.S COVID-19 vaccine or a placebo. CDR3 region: CASSLEGDGYTF. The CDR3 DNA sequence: TGCGCCAGCAGCTTGGAAGGGGATGGCTACACCTTC.